The present TCR beta chain was sequenced within a study of blood T cell repertoires in COVID-19. This table comes from immunoSEQ multiplex PCR, and its TCRdb copy is limited to in-frame clones, with some not included. The sample shows 73,000 or so clones, around 80% of them seen only once. With 4 bases clipped from V and 2 bases from J, the junction kept 6 bases outside the gene matches. Germline-derived CDR1 and CDR2 are SGHNT and YYREEE (reference sequence). The CDR3 is 16 amino acids. The gene calls are TRBV5-4 and TRBJ2-3; TRBD2 agrees at 11 bases. The sequence came from a man in his forties or fifties with active COVID-19. The sample comprised peripheral blood. This CDR3 is CASSVIAGGDTDTQYF. The DNA for the CDR3 is TGTGCCAGCAGCGTGATAGCGGGGGGGGACACAGATACGCAGTATTTT.